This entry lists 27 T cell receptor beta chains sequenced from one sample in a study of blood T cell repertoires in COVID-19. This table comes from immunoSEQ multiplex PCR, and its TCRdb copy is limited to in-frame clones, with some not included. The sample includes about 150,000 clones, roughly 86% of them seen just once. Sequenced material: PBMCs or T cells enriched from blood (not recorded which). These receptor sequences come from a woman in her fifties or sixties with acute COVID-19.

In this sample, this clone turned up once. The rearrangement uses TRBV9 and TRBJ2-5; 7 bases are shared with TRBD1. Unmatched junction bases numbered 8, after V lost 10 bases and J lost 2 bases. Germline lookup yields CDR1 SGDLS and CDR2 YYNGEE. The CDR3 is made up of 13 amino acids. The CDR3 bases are TGTGCCTCCGGGGACAGCTCGCAAGAGACCCAGTACTTC. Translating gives CASGDSSQETQYF.

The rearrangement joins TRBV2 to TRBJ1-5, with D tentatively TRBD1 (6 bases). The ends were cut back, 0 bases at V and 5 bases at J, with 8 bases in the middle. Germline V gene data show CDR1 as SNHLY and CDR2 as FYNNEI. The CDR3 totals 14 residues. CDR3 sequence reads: CASSEATGDQPQHF. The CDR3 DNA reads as TGTGCCAGCAGTGAAGCGACAGGTGATCAGCCCCAGCATTTT.

CDR3 bases: TGTGCCAGCAGCCCAGGGGGGTCTGGAAACACCATATATTTT. It specifies CASSPGGSGNTIYF. This chain connects TRBV7-9 to TRBJ1-3, with 7 positions matching TRBD1. The CDR3 extends over 14 amino acids. With 5 bases clipped from V and 1 base from J, the junction kept 2 bases outside the gene matches. Germline V lookup: CDR1 SEHNR, CDR2 FQNEAQ (reference sequence).

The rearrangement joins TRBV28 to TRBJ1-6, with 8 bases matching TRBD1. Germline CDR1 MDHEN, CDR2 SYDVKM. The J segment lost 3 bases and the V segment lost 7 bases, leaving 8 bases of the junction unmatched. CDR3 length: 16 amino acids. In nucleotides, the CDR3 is TGTGCCAGCAATACCGGGACAGGCAGCTATAATTCACCCCTCCACTTT. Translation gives CASNTGTGSYNSPLHF.

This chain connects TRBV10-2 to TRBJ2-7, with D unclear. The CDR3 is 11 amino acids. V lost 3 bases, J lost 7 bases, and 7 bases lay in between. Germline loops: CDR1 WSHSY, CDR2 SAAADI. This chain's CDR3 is CASSDLEEQYF. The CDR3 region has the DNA TGCGCCAGCAGTGACCTCGAGGAGCAGTACTTC.

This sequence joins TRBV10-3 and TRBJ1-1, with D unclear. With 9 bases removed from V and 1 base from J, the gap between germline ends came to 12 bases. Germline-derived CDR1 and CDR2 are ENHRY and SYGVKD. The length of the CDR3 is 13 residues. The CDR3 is CAIRLGGNTEAFF. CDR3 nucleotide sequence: TGTGCCATTCGACTGGGTGGGAACACTGAAGCTTTCTTT.

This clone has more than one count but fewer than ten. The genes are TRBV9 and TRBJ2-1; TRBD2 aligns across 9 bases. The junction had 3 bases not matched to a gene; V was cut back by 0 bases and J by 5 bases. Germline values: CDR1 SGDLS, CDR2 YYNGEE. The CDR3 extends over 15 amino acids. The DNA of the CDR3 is TGTGCCAGCAGCGTAGCTAGCGGGGCAAACAATGAGCAGTTCTTC. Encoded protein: CASSVASGANNEQFF.

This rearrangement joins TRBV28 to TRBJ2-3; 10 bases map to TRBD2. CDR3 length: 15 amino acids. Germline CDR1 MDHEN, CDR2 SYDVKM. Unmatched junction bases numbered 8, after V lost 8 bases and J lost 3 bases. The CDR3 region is CASLTAGGSTDTQYF. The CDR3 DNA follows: TGTGCCAGCCTGACAGCGGGAGGGAGTACAGATACGCAGTATTTT.

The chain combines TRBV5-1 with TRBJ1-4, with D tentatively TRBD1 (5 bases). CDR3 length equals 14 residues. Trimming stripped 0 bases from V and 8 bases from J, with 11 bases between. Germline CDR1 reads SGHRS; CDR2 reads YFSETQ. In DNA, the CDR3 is TGCGCCAGCAGCTTGGGGGCAGGGCGCGAAAAACTGTTTTTT. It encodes CASSLGAGREKLFF.

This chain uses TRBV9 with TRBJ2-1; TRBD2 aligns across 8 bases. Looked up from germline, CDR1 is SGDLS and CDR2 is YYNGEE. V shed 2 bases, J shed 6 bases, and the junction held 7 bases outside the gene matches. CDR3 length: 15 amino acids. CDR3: CASSVSGREGNEQFF. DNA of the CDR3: TGTGCCAGCAGCGTCTCGGGACGGGAGGGCAATGAGCAGTTCTTC.

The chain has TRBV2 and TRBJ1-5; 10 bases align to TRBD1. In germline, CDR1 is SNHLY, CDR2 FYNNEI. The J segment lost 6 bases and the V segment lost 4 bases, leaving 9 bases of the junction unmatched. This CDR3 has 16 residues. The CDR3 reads CASSGQGASLSQPQHF. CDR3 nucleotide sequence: TGTGCCAGCAGTGGACAGGGGGCTTCGCTGAGTCAGCCCCAGCATTTT.

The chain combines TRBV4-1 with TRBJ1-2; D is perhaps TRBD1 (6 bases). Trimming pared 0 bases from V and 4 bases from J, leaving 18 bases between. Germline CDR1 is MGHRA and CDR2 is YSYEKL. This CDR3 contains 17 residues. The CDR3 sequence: CASSQDPSAHRAYGYTF. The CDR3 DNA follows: TGCGCCAGCAGCCAAGATCCTTCTGCGCACAGGGCCTATGGCTACACCTTC.

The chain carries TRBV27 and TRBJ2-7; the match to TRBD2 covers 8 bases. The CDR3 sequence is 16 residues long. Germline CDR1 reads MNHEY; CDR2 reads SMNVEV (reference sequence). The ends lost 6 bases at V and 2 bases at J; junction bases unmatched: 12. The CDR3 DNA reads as TGTGCCAGCAGACGGGTCAGACCGGGACTAGCCTACGAGCAGTACTTC. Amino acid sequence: CASRRVRPGLAYEQYF.

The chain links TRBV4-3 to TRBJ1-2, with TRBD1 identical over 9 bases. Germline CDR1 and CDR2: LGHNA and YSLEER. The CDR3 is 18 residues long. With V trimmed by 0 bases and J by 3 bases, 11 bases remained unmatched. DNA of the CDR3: TGCGCCAGCAGCCAAGATACTCCGACAGGGGGTTTAGACTATGGCTACACCTTC. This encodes CASSQDTPTGGLDYGYTF.

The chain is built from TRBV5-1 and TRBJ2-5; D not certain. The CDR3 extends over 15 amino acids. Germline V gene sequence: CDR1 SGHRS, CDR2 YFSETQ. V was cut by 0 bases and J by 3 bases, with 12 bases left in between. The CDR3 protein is CASSLVRRREETQYF. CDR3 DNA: TGCGCCAGCAGCTTGGTGAGGAGACGGGAAGAGACCCAGTACTTC.

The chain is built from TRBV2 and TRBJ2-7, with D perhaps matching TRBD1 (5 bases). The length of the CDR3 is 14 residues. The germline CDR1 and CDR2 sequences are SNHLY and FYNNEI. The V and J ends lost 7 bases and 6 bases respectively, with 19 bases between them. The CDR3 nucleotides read TGTGCCAGCACTCCGACAGTTTTCCCTTCCGAGCAGTACTTC. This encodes CASTPTVFPSEQYF.

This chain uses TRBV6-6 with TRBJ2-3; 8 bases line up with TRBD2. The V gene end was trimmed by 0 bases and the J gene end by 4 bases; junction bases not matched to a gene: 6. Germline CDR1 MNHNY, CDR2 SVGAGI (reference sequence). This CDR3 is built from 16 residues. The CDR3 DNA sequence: TGTGCCAGCAGTTACTCGAGTAGCGGGAATGCAGATACGCAGTATTTT. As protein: CASSYSSSGNADTQYF.

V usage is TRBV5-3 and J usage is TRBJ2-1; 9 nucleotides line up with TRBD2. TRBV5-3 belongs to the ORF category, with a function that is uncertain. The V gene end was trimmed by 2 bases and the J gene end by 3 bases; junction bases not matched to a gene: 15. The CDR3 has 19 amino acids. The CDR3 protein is CARSFNSLAGGKIYNEQFF. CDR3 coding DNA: TGTGCCAGAAGCTTTAACTCGCTGGCGGGAGGGAAGATCTACAATGAGCAGTTCTTC.

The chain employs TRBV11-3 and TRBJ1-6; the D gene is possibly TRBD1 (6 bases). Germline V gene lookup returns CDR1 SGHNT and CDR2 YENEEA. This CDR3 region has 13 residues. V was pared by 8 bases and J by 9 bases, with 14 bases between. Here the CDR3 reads CASGRTASSPLHF. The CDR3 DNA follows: TGTGCCAGCGGCCGGACAGCCTCTTCACCCCTCCACTTT.

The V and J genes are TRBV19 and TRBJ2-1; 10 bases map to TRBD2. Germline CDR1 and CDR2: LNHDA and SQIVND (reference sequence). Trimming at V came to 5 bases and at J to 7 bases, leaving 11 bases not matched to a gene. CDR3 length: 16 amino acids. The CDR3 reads CASSFASGSNRNEQFF. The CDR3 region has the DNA TGTGCCAGTAGTTTTGCTAGCGGGAGCAACAGGAATGAGCAGTTCTTC.

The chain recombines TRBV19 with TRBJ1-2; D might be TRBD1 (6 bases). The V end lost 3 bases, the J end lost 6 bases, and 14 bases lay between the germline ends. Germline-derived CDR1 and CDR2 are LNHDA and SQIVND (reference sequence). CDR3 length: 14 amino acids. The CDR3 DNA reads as TGTGCCAGTAGTATGGCCAACAGGGTGCATGGCTACACCTTC. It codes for CASSMANRVHGYTF.

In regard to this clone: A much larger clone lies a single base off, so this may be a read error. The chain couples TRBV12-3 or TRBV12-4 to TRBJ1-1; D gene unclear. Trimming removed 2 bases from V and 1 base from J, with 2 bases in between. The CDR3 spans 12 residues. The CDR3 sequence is CASSLQNTEAFF. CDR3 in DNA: TGTGCCAGCAGTTTACAGAACACTGAAGCTTTCTTT.

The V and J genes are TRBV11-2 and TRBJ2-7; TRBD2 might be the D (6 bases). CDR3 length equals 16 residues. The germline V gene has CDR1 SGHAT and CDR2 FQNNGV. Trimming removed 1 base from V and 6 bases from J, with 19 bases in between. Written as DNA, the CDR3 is TGTGCCAGCAGCTTAGTGGGCGGGACCGACGGGGGCGAGCAGTACTTC. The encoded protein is CASSLVGGTDGGEQYF.

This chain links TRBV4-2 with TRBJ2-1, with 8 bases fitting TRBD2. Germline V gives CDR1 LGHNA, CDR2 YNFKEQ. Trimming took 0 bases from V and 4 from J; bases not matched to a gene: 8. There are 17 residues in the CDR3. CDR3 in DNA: TGTGCCAGCAGCCAAGACCACAAGACTAGCGTATACAATGAGCAGTTCTTC. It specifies CASSQDHKTSVYNEQFF.

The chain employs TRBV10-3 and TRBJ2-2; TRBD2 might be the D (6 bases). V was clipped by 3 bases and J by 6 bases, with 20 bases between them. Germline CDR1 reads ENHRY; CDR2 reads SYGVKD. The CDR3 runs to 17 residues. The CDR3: CAISDGSGRRPSGELFF. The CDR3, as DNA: TGTGCCATCAGTGATGGTAGCGGCCGCCGTCCCTCCGGGGAGCTGTTTTTT.

The chain's CDR3 is CASRPRQGGYEQYF. Here the CDR3 DNA reads TGTGCCAGCAGGCCAAGACAGGGGGGTTACGAGCAGTACTTC. V is TRBV6-5 and J is TRBJ2-7, with TRBD1 identical over 9 bases. This CDR3 contains 14 residues. Trimming removed 6 bases from V and 4 bases from J; junction bases left unmatched: 7. The germline CDR1 and CDR2 sequences are MNHEY and SVGAGI.

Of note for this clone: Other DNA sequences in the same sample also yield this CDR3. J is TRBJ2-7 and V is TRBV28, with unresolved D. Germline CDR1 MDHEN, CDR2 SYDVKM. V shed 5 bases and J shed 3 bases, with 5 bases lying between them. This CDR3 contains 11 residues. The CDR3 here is CASSQFYEQYF. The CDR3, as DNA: TGTGCCAGCAGTCAGTTCTACGAGCAGTACTTC. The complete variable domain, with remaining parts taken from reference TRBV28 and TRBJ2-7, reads DVKVTQSSRYLVKRTGEKVFLECVQDMDHENMFWYRQDPGLGLRLIYFSYDVKMKEKGDIPEGYSVSREKKERFSLILESASTNQTSMYLCASSQFYEQYFGPGTRLTVT.